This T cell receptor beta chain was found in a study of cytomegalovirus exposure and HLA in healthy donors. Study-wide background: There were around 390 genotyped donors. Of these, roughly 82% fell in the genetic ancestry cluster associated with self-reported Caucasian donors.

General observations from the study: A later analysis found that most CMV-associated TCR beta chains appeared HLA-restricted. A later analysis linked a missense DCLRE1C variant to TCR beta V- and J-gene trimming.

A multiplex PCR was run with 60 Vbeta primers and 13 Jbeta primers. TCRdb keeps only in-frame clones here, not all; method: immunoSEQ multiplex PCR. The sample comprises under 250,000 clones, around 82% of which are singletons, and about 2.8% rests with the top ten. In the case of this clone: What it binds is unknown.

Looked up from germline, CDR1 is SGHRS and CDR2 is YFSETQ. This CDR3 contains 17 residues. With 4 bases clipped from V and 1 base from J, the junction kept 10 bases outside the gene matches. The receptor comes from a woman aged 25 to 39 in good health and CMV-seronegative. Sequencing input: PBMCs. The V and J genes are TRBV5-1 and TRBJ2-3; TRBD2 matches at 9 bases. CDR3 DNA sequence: TGCGCCAGCAGCCTCCTAATAGCGGGAGTGGGCACAGATACGCAGTATTTT. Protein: CASSLLIAGVGTDTQYF.